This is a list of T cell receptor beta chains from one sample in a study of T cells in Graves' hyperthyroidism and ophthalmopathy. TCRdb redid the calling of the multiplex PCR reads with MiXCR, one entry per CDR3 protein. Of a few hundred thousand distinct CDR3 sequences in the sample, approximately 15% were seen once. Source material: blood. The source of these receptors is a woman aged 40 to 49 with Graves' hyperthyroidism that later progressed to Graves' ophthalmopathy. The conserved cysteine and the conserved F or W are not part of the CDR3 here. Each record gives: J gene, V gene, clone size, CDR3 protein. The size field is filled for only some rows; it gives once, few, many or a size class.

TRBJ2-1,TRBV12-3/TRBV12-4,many,ASSPLPGTSVYNEQF
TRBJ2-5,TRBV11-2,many,ASSLESPAATQY
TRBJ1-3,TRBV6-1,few,ASIWPGGPGNTIY
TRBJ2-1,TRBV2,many,AHSSGRKAYNEQF
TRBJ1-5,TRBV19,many,ASSTPPGTGPGYPQH
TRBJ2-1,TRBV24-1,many,ATSDLSSTSATYNEQF
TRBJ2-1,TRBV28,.,ASSQAASGSLNEQF
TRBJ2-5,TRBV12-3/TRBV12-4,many,ASSLARGSGLSQETQY
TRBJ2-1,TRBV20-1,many,SARDKDSATPSGEQF
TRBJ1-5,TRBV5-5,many,ASSTLTGRYQPQH
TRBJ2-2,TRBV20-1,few,SANHRNTGELF
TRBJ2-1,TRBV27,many,ASSLRGDPYNEQF
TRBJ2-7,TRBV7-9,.,ASSLEQGYGHY
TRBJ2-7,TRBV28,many,ASSSPTGAMYEQY
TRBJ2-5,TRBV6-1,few,ASNGRGGKTQY
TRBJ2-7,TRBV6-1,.,ASSSLLGSSPYEQY
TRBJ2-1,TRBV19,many,ASSRAGGGFGEQF
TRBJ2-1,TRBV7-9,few,AGSNRDNEQF
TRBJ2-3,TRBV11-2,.,ACSLFGGLTDTQY
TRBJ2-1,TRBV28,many,ASRSYGTSGRVLF